Following are 7 T cell receptor beta chains from one sample sequenced in a study of neurological immune-mediated disorders. TCRdb used MiXCR to reprocess the 5' RACE reads, holding one entry per CDR3 protein. Of 80,000 or so distinct CDR3 sequences in the sample, around 9.9% are singletons; the top ten hold 1.7%. Sequencing used PBMCs. These receptors all come from a man aged 50 to 60 in good health.

This clonotype has at least ten counts. The genes are TRBV25-1 and TRBJ2-7, with no clear D. Germline V lookup: CDR1 MGHDK, CDR2 SYGVNS. Trimming left V 5 bases short and J 3 bases short, with 5 bases between. CDR3 length equals 11 residues. The CDR3 spells CASSRNYEQYF. CDR3 DNA sequence: TGTGCCAGCAGTCGTAACTACGAGCAGTACTTC.

This clonotype has ten or more counts. This chain connects TRBV6-2 or TRBV6-3 to TRBJ2-1, with 11 bases fitting TRBD1. CDR3 length: 17 amino acids. The trim removed 2 bases at V and 3 bases at J, leaving 6 bases unmatched. CDR1 MNHEY and CDR2 SVGEGT come from the germline V gene. CDR3 nucleotides: TGTGCCAGCAGTTACCCAACCGGGACAGGGGGCTACAATGAGCAGTTCTTC. It is translated as CASSYPTGTGGYNEQFF.

Of note for this clonotype: This could be a read error, since a much larger clone is one nucleotide away. V is TRBV7-2 and J is TRBJ1-5, with D maybe TRBD1 (5 bases). The CDR3 loop spans 17 amino acids. Germline-derived CDR1 and CDR2 are SGHTA and FQGNSA. The CDR3 reads CVSSLEPRARADQPQHF. The CDR3 DNA is TGTGTCAGCAGCTTAGAACCCCGGGCCAGGGCGGATCAGCCCCAGCATTTT.

This clonotype was counted at least ten times. The V gene is TRBV5-5, the J gene TRBJ1-5, with TRBD1 matching 9 bases. The CDR3 covers 14 residues. Per germline, CDR1 SGHKS and CDR2 YYEKEE (reference sequence). The ends lost 0 bases at V and 5 bases at J; junction bases unmatched: 0. CDR3: CASSLGQGDQPQHF. Here the CDR3 DNA reads TGTGCCAGCAGCTTGGGACAGGGGGATCAGCCCCAGCATTTT.

This clonotype was picked up many times. This chain links TRBV28 with TRBJ1-2, with D maybe TRBD1 (5 bases). The CDR3 runs to 13 residues. V shed 3 bases and J shed 7 bases, with 12 bases lying between them. Germline CDR1 MDHEN, CDR2 SYDVKM. CDR3 sequence: CASSFGGAGGYTF. The CDR3 nucleotides read TGTGCCAGCAGTTTCGGAGGGGCGGGTGGCTACACCTTC.

This clonotype was counted ten times or more. V gene TRBV28 combines with J gene TRBJ1-6; possible D gene TRBD1, 5 bases. The CDR3 spans 16 residues. The germline CDR1 and CDR2 sequences are MDHEN and SYDVKM. V was shortened by 5 bases and J by 8 bases, with 19 bases between the two germline ends. CDR3 in DNA: TGTGCCAGCAGTGCCCCGGGACCCGGCTGGGATTCACCCCTCCACTTT. The encoded protein is CASSAPGPGWDSPLHF.

This clonotype was detected ten times or more. The J gene is TRBJ2-1, the V gene TRBV5-1; D is unresolved. Between the trimmed V and J ends, which lost 7 bases and 0 bases, there was a span of 11 bases. The CDR3 runs 14 residues. Germline values: CDR1 SGHRS, CDR2 YFSETQ. The CDR3 nucleotides read TGCGCCAGCGCGAGCCGTAGCTCCTACAATGAGCAGTTCTTC. It translates to CASASRSSYNEQFF.